Listed below are T cell receptor beta chains from one sample, sequenced in a study of T cell responses to AZD1222 COVID-19 vaccine. Here immunoSEQ multiplex PCR was the method, and the copy in TCRdb shows in-frame clones only, minus some. The sample holds fewer than 120,000 clones, 88% seen once. Here the sequenced sample was peripheral blood, taken on day 0 of AZD1222 vaccination. The receptor source for this set is an adult in good health. Both conserved end residues are part of each CDR3. A D gene is named only where the DNA matches it firmly. Where a row states a size, it is once, few, many or the class of an expanded clone; other rows omit it.

D gene,V gene,clone size,J gene,CDR3 DNA,CDR3 protein
-,TRBV5-1,-,TRBJ1-3,TGCGCCAGCAGCCTCGGCCCGAGTGGAAACACCATATATTTT,CASSLGPSGNTIYF
-,TRBV11-2,-,TRBJ1-5,TGTGCCAGCAGCGCGAAATTCACAGGTCGGAATCAGCCCCAGCATTTT,CASSAKFTGRNQPQHF
-,TRBV7-2,-,TRBJ2-2,TGTGCCAGCAGCCCCGAGGCGGGATTAATCGGGGAGCTGTTTTTT,CASSPEAGLIGELFF
TRBD1,TRBV7-9,-,TRBJ1-2,TGTGCCAGCAGCTTAACGGGACAGGGCGGTTATGGCTACACCTTC,CASSLTGQGGYGYTF
-,TRBV29-1,-,TRBJ2-6,TGCAGCGTTGAGGTATCCGGGGCCAACGTCCTGACTTTC,CSVEVSGANVLTF
TRBD1,TRBV4-1,-,TRBJ1-2,TGCGCCAGCAGCCAACTCGACCGGGACAGGGGGAACTATGGCTACACCTTC,CASSQLDRDRGNYGYTF
-,TRBV18,few,TRBJ1-1,TGTGCCAGCTCACCGTCGGTTGGGAACACTGAAGCTTTCTTT,CASSPSVGNTEAFF
TRBD1,TRBV18,few,TRBJ2-2,TGTGCCAGCTCACCGAGAGGGGGCGCCGAAACCGGGGAGCTGTTTTTT,CASSPRGGAETGELFF
TRBD2,TRBV2,-,TRBJ2-7,TGTGCCAGCAAAATCTTGCGGGAGGGTAATGCAGAGCAGTACTTC,CASKILREGNAEQYF
-,TRBV3-1/TRBV3-2,-,TRBJ2-5,TGTGCCAGCAGACGAGGAACCAACCAAGAGACCCAGTACTTC,CASRRGTNQETQYF
-,TRBV14,-,TRBJ1-3,TGTGCCAGCAGCCAAGCGGGGTCTGGAAACACCATATATTTT,CASSQAGSGNTIYF
-,TRBV6-5,once,TRBJ1-1,TGTGCCAGCAGTTCGGACAGTATGAACACTGAAGCTTTCTTT,CASSSDSMNTEAFF
TRBD1,TRBV18,-,TRBJ1-2,TGTGCCAGCTCTCTACAGGGGGACTATGGCTACACCTTC,CASSLQGDYGYTF
-,TRBV7-9,-,TRBJ1-6,TGTGCCAGCAGCTTAACCGGACCGAATTCACCCCTCCACTTT,CASSLTGPNSPLHF
-,TRBV18,few,TRBJ1-2,TGTGCCAGCTCACGAACTCCCACAGTCGGGAGGTATGGCTACACCTTC,CASSRTPTVGRYGYTF
-,TRBV18,once,TRBJ1-5,TGTGCCAGCTCAGAGGGCAATCAGCCCCAGCATTTT,CASSEGNQPQHF
TRBD1,TRBV15,-,TRBJ2-2,TGTGCCACCAGCAGAGATCTCGACAGGGGGAAAACCGGGGAGCTGTTTTTT,CATSRDLDRGKTGELFF
-,TRBV19,-,TRBJ2-1,TGTGCCAGTAGGCACGGGACTGTCAATGAGCAGTTCTTC,CASRHGTVNEQFF
-,TRBV7-2,once,TRBJ1-1,TGTGCCAGCAGCTCCGGACACCAAAGGCCCACTGAAGCTTTCTTT,CASSSGHQRPTEAFF
TRBD2,TRBV3-1/TRBV3-2,-,TRBJ2-2,TGTGCCAGCAGCCAGGGTGGACTAGCGGGGGCCGGGGAGCTGTTTTTT,CASSQGGLAGAGELFF
-,TRBV6-1,once,TRBJ2-3,TGTGCCAGCAGTGAAGGGGGGCGAGGGGCAGATACGCAGTATTTT,CASSEGGRGADTQYF
-,TRBV30,once,TRBJ2-7,TGTGCCTGGAATCGGGACACTGCCTACGAGCAGTACTTC,CAWNRDTAYEQYF
TRBD1,TRBV11-2,-,TRBJ2-1,TGTGCCAGCAGCTTAGATCCGGGGACAGGGGGCCACGGTGAGCAGTTCTTC,CASSLDPGTGGHGEQFF
-,TRBV2,-,TRBJ1-5,TGTGCCAGCAGTGATCGAGGGCGCGGCAATCAGCCCCAGCATTTT,CASSDRGRGNQPQHF
-,TRBV6-1,-,TRBJ2-7,TGTGCCAGCAGTGACCCCGGCAGGTCCTCCTACGAGCAGTACTTC,CASSDPGRSSYEQYF
TRBD1,TRBV27,-,TRBJ2-7,TGTGCCAGCAACCCAGCCACCAGGGGGACCTACGAGCAGTACTTC,CASNPATRGTYEQYF
TRBD1,TRBV19,-,TRBJ1-1,TGTGCCAGTAGTATTACACCCGGGACAGGGGTGACTGAAGCTTTCTTT,CASSITPGTGVTEAFF
-,TRBV6-2/TRBV6-3,-,TRBJ2-2,TGTGCCAGCAGCACACCCCCCGGGGAGCTGTTTTTT,CASSTPPGELFF
-,TRBV30,-,TRBJ2-1,TGTGCCTGGGAGCCGCTAGGGGGAAGCTCCTACAATGAGCAGTTCTTC,CAWEPLGGSSYNEQFF
-,TRBV21-1,-,TRBJ2-3,TGTGCCAGCCGATCGACTAGCGGGACCACAGATACGCAGTATTTT,CASRSTSGTTDTQYF
-,TRBV29-1,-,TRBJ2-3,TGCAGCGTTGAACCGGGACGGAGCACAGATACGCAGTATTTT,CSVEPGRSTDTQYF
-,TRBV6-5,-,TRBJ1-2,TGTGCCAGCAGTTACTGGGGAAACTATGGCTACACCTTC,CASSYWGNYGYTF
-,TRBV6-1,-,TRBJ1-1,TGTGCCAGCAGTGAAGCAGGGCTTACAAGGGCAGCTTTCTTT,CASSEAGLTRAAFF
-,TRBV5-1,-,TRBJ2-3,TGCGCCAGCAGCTTGGGGCCTAGCTCCCCAGATACGCAGTATTTT,CASSLGPSSPDTQYF
-,TRBV10-3,-,TRBJ2-7,TGTGCCATCAGTGATCAGACGGCGACCTACGAGCAGTACTTC,CAISDQTATYEQYF
TRBD1,TRBV11-2,-,TRBJ1-2,TGTGCCAGCAGCTTACAAAACAGGGGCCATTATGGCTACACCTTC,CASSLQNRGHYGYTF
TRBD1,TRBV6-6,-,TRBJ1-1,TGTGCCAGCAGTTACTCGGGACAGCAGAACACTGAAGCTTTCTTT,CASSYSGQQNTEAFF
-,TRBV3-1/TRBV3-2,-,TRBJ1-1,TGTGCCAGCAGCCAGGAGTCTCCGGTGAACACTGAAGCTTTCTTT,CASSQESPVNTEAFF
TRBD1,TRBV29-1,-,TRBJ1-1,TGCAGCGCTCGGACAGGGAGGAACACTGAAGCTTTCTTT,CSARTGRNTEAFF
-,TRBV5-4,once,TRBJ2-1,TGTGCCAGCAGCTTGGGGCGGGTCGCACCCAATGAGCAGTTCTTC,CASSLGRVAPNEQFF
-,TRBV7-6,-,TRBJ1-6,TGTGCCAGCAGCTTAGGGGAGTTCGCCGGATCCTATAATTCACCCCTCCACTTT,CASSLGEFAGSYNSPLHF
-,TRBV3-1/TRBV3-2,-,TRBJ1-2,TGTGCCAGCAGTCATGGACTTGGCTACACCTTC,CASSHGLGYTF
-,TRBV6-5,-,TRBJ1-1,TGTGCCAGCACCCAGATCCAGGGTGGGAACACTGAAGCTTTCTTT,CASTQIQGGNTEAFF
TRBD1,TRBV19,-,TRBJ1-5,TGTGCCAGTAGGACAGGGTGGGGGGCAGATCAGCCCCAGCATTTT,CASRTGWGADQPQHF
TRBD1,TRBV5-4,-,TRBJ2-7,TGTGCCAGCAGCCCGGTCGGGACAGGGGGCTACGAGCAGTACTTC,CASSPVGTGGYEQYF
-,TRBV27,-,TRBJ1-2,TGTGCCAGCAGTTTATCCCTTGGGGTCAACTATGGCTACACCTTC,CASSLSLGVNYGYTF
-,TRBV5-1,-,TRBJ1-1,TGCGCCAGCAGCTTGGGGACACCTGAAGCTTTCTTT,CASSLGTPEAFF
-,TRBV5-1,-,TRBJ1-1,TGCGCCAGCAGCTTGGCGGACCTGAACACTGAAGCTTTCTTT,CASSLADLNTEAFF
-,TRBV2,-,TRBJ2-5,TGTGCCAGCAGTGAAGGGGCTCTGCCGGCCCAGTACTTC,CASSEGALPAQYF
TRBD1,TRBV7-2,few,TRBJ1-5,TGTGCCAGCAACGACAGGGCCAGCAATCAGCCCCAGCATTTT,CASNDRASNQPQHF
-,TRBV24-1,-,TRBJ2-7,TGTGCCACCAGTGATTCCACAGCCATAGACTACGAGCAGTACTTC,CATSDSTAIDYEQYF